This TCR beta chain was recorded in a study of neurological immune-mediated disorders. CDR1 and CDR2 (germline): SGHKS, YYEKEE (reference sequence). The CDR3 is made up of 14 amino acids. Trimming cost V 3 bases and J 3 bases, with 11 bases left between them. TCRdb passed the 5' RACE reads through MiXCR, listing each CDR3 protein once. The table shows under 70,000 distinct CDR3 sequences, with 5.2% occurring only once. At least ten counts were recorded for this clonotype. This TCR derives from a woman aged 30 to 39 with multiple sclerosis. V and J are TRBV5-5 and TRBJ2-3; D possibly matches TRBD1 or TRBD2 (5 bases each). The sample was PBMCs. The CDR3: CASSSAWGTDTQYF. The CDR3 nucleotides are TGTGCCAGCAGCTCCGCGTGGGGGACAGATACGCAGTATTTT.